This T cell receptor (beta chain) was obtained from a study of shared clonotypes between healthy human individuals. Findings and caveats of the study: The study found lower generation probabilities in non-shared clonotypes than in those shared by all four donors. Rarefaction curves obtained for sorted subsets showed sequencing incomplete despite large depth.

CDR3 length equals 15 residues. V was clipped by 6 bases and J by 2 bases, with 16 bases between them. Germline V gene data show CDR1 as MNHNY and CDR2 as SVGAGI (reference sequence). Remarks on this clone: Its matching antigen is unknown.

Terminally differentiated effector memory CD45RA+ cells were excluded from the naive CD8 cells, which were CD45RO-negative and positively selected for CCR7. Profiled with immunoSEQ multiplex PCR; TCRdb holds only in-frame clones, not every one. The sample holds roughly 2,000,000 clones, roughly 93% seen once. Sequencing used naive CD8+ T cells from PBMCs. This sequence originates from a man between 18 and 29 years old in good health. Some clones in this sample may be carry-over from other donors' samples. The chain joins TRBV6-6 to TRBJ2-5; D possibly corresponds to TRBD2 (6 bases). CDR3 in DNA: TGTGCCAGCAGCCCAGTCGGGACTCTGCAAGAGACCCAGTACTTC. Its protein is CASSPVGTLQETQYF.